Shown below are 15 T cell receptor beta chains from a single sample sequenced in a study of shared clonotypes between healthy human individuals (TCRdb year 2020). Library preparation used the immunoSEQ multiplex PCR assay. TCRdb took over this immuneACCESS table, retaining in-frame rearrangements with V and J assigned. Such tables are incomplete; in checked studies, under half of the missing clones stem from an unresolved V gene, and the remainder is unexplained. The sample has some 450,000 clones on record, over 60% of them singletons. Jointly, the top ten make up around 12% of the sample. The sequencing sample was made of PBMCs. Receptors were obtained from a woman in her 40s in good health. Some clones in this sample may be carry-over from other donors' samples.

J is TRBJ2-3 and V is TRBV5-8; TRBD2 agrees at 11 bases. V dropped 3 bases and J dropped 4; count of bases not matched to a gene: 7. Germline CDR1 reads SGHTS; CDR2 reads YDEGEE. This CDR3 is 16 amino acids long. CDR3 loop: CASSSGLAETADTQYF. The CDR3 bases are TGTGCCAGCAGCTCGGGACTAGCGGAAACGGCAGATACGCAGTATTTT.

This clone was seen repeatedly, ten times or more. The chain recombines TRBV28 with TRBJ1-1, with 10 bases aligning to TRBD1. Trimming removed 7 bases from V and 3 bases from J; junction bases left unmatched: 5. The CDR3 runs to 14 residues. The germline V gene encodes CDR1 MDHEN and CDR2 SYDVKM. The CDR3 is CASIRQGADTEAFF. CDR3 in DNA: TGTGCCAGCATCAGACAGGGGGCGGACACTGAAGCTTTCTTT.

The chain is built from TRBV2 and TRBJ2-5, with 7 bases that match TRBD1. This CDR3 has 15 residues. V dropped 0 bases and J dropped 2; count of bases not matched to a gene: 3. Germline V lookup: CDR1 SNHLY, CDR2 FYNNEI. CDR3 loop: CASSEALGQQETQYF. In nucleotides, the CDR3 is TGTGCCAGCAGTGAAGCCCTGGGACAGCAAGAGACCCAGTACTTC.

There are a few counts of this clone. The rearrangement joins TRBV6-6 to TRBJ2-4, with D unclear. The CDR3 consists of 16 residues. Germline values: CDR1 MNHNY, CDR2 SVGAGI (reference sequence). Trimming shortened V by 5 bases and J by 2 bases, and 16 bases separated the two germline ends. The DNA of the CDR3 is TGTGCCAGCAGTAGTGGACCCCCGTTTACCAAAAACATTCAGTACTTC. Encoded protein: CASSSGPPFTKNIQYF.

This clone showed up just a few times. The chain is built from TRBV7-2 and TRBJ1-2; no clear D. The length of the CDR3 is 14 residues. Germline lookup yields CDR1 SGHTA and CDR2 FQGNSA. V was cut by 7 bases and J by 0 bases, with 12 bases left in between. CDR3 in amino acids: CASTNPNANYGYTF. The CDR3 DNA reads TGTGCCAGCACCAATCCAAACGCTAACTATGGCTACACCTTC. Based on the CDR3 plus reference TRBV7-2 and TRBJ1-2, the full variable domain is GAGVSQSPSNKVTEKGKDVELRCDPISGHTALYWYRQSLGQGLEFLIYFQGNSAPDKSGLPSDRFSAERTGGSVSTLTIQRTQQEDSAVYLCASTNPNANYGYTFGSGTRLTVV.

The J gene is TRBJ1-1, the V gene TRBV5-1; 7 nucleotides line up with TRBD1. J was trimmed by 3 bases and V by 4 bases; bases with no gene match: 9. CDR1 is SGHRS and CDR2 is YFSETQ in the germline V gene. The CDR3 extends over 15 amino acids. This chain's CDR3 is CASSLRGQAYTEAFF. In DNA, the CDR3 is TGCGCCAGCAGCCTCAGAGGACAGGCGTACACTGAAGCTTTCTTT.

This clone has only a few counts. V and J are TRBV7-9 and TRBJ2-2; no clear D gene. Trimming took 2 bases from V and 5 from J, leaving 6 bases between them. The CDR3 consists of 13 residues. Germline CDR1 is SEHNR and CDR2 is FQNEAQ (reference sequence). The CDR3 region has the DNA TGTGCCAGCAGCTTACTGGAGACCGGGGAGCTGTTTTTT. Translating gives CASSLLETGELFF.

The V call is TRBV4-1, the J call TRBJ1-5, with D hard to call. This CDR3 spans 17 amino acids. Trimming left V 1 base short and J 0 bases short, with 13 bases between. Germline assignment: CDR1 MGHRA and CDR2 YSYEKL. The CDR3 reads CASSQVRETYSNQPQHF. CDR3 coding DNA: TGCGCCAGCAGCCAAGTCCGGGAAACCTATAGCAATCAGCCCCAGCATTTT.

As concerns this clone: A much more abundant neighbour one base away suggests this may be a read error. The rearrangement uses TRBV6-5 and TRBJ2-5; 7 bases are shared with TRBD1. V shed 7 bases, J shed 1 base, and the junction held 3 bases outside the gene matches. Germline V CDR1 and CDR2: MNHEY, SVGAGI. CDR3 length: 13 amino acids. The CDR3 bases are TGTGCCAGCACCGACAGGGTCCAAGAGACCCAGTACTTC. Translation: CASTDRVQETQYF.

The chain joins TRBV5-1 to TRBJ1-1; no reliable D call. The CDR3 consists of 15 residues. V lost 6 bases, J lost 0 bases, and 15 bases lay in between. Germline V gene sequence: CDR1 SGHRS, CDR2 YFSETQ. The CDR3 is CASTASENLNTEAFF. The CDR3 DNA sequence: TGCGCCAGCACCGCAAGTGAGAACTTGAACACTGAAGCTTTCTTT. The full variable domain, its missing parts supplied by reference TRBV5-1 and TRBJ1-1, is KAGVTQTPRYLIKTRGQQVTLSCSPISGHRSVSWYQQTPGQGLQFLFEYFSETQRNKGNFPGRFSGRQFSNSRSEMNVSTLELGDSALYLCASTASENLNTEAFFGQGTRLTVV.

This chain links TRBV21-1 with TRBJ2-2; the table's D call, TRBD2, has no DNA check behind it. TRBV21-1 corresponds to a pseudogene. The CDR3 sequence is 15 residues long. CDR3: CASSKASDDTGELFF. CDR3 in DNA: TGTGCCAGCAGCAAAGCGAGTGATGACACCGGGGAGCTGTTTTTT.

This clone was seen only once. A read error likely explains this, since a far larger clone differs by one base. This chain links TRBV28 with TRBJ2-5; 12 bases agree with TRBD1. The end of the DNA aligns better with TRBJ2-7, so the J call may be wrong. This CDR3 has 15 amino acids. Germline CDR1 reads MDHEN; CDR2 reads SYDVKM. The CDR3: CASGPMGQGAHEQYF. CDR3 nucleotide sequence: TGTGCCAGCGGCCCCATGGGACAGGGGGCCCACGAGCAGTACTTC.

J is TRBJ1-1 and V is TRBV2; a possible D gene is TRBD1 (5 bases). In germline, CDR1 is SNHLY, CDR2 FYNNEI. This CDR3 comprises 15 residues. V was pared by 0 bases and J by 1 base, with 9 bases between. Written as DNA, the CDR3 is TGTGCCAGCAGTGAAGCCGGGGGGAGGAACACTGAAGCTTTCTTT. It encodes CASSEAGGRNTEAFF.

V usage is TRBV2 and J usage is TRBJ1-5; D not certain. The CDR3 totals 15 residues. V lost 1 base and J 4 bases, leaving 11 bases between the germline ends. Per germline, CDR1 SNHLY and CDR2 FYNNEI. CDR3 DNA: TGTGCCAGCAGTGAAGGGTCAGATCGTAATCAGCCCCAGCATTTT. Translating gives CASSEGSDRNQPQHF.

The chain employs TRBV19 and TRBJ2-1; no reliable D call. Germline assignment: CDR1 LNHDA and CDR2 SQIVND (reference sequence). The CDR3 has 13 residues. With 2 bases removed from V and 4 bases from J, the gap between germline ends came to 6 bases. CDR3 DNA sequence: TGTGCCAGTAGTATAAGGCTTTACAATGAGCAGTTCTTC. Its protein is CASSIRLYNEQFF. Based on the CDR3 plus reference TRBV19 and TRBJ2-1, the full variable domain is DGGITQSPKYLFRKEGQNVTLSCEQNLNHDAMYWYRQDPGQGLRLIYYSQIVNDFQKGDIAEGYSVSREKKESFPLTVTSAQKNPTAFYLCASSIRLYNEQFFGPGTRLTVL.